Sample share makes the clone carrying this T cell receptor (beta chain) large. As yet, its antigen is unknown. The CDR3 sequence is 14 residues long. Per germline, CDR1 MGHRA and CDR2 YSYEKL. Trimming removed 1 base from V and 8 bases from J, with 14 bases in between. This record comes from a study of circulating tumor DNA in untreated peripheral T-cell lymphoma. Whole-study results and caveats: Detectable ctDNA after therapy showed a trend toward worse survival.

Repertoires were generated with immunoSEQ multiplex PCR, while TCRdb's copy carries only in-frame clones and drops some. Of over a thousand clones in the sample, about 70% were seen once. The chain uses TRBV4-1 and TRBJ1-2; D call uncertain. The sample taken for sequencing was cell-free DNA from blood serum. The sequence derives from a human donor with peripheral T-cell lymphoma. In nucleotides, the CDR3 is TGCGCCAGCAGCCAAGCCCCGGGAGCTAAGGGCTACACCTTC. Translated: CASSQAPGAKGYTF.